What follows describes a single T cell receptor beta chain. Its antigen is unidentified. The sample originates from a study of cytomegalovirus exposure and HLA in healthy donors. The J segment lost 3 bases and the V segment lost 5 bases, leaving 13 bases of the junction unmatched. CDR1 is MDHEN and CDR2 is SYDVKM in the germline V gene. There are 17 residues in the CDR3. Use of 60 Vbeta and 13 Jbeta primers characterized the PCR. Measured with immunoSEQ multiplex PCR; TCRdb has only the in-frame clones, and not every one. This specimen shows 65,000 to 85,000 clones; the ten leading clones hold around 1.6%. General study results and limits: In vitro work confirmed that a few CMV-associated chains recognize CMV antigens.

The chain links TRBV28 to TRBJ2-1, with 7 nucleotides matching TRBD2. The origin of this receptor is a woman in her sixties or seventies in good health and CMV-seronegative. The source material was PBMCs. CDR3 DNA sequence: TGTGCCAGCAGTCTAATTGGGCTAGCGGCTGACTACAATGAGCAGTTCTTC. Its translation: CASSLIGLAADYNEQFF.